The text below deals with one T cell receptor beta chain. Per the germline V gene, CDR1 is SGHTS and CDR2 is YDEGEE. The CDR3 is 15 amino acids. The V end lost 0 bases, the J end lost 3 bases, and 11 bases lay between the germline ends. Profiling relied on immunoSEQ multiplex PCR, and the TCRdb table lists in-frame clones only, not all of them. Found here are under 50,000 clones, 65% to 90% of them singletons; the top ten hold roughly 7%. The sample comes from a study of blood T cell repertoires in COVID-19. What was sequenced was peripheral blood. The chain recombines TRBV5-8 with TRBJ2-3; weak D call: TRBD2 (7 bases). This sequence originates from a man between 35 and 55 years old with acute or convalescent COVID-19. CDR3: CASSLVGGVTDTQYF. The DNA for the CDR3 is TGTGCCAGCAGCTTGGTAGGGGGGGTGACAGATACGCAGTATTTT.